The rows below give T cell receptor beta chains drawn from one sample of a study of response to subunit inactivated influenza vaccine. TCRdb passed the RT-PCR reads through MiXCR, listing each CDR3 protein once. The data show hundreds of thousands of distinct CDR3 sequences, with roughly 15% seen just once and approximately 7.6% held by the top ten. The source was PBMCs from blood, collected about 14 days before vaccination. These receptor sequences come from a man in his forties or fifties who received an inactivated influenza vaccine. CDR3s include the opening cysteine and the closing phenylalanine or tryptophan. A D gene is named only where the DNA matches it firmly. Expanded clones are given a class, and other clones once, few, many or no size at all.

abundance	d_gene	v_gene	j_gene	CDR3aa	CDR3nt
many	TRBD1	TRBV5-6	TRBJ2-3	CASSPGTGIEDTQYF	TGTGCCAGCAGCCCGGGGACAGGGATAGAAGATACGCAGTATTTT
.	.	TRBV7-2	TRBJ1-1	CASSPVGGQRYFSTEAFF	TGTGCCAGCAGCCCCGTCGGAGGGCAGAGGTATTTTTCCACTGAAGCTTTCTTT
few	TRBD2	TRBV7-2	TRBJ2-7	CASSFLAGKYEQYF	TGTGCCAGCAGCTTCCTAGCGGGGAAATACGAGCAGTACTTC
once	TRBD2	TRBV4-3	TRBJ2-5	CASSQNLGLAGQETQYF	TGCGCCAGCAGCCAAAACCTGGGACTAGCGGGGCAAGAGACCCAGTACTTC
few	.	TRBV5-1	TRBJ2-1	CASSLSILDSYNEQFF	TGCGCCAGCAGCTTGTCTATTTTAGACTCCTACAATGAGCAGTTCTTC
.	.	TRBV10-3	TRBJ2-7	CAISEMARSYEQYF	TGTGCCATCAGTGAGATGGCCCGCTCCTACGAGCAGTACTTC
.	.	TRBV29-1	TRBJ2-3	CSVEAQQRTGTDTQYF	TGCAGCGTTGAAGCCCAGCAGCGGACAGGCACAGATACGCAGTATTTT
.	.	TRBV28	TRBJ2-7	CASALWGASYEQYF	TGTGCCAGCGCCCTTTGGGGGGCCTCCTACGAGCAGTACTTC
.	.	TRBV27	TRBJ2-3	CASSPPPHSTDTQYF	TGTGCCAGCAGTCCGCCCCCACATAGCACAGATACGCAGTATTTT
.	TRBD1	TRBV6-1	TRBJ1-1	CASRDYYDRGKTEAFF	TGTGCCAGCAGGGATTATTACGACAGGGGGAAGACTGAAGCTTTCTTT
few	TRBD2	TRBV14	TRBJ2-7	CASSQGTSGIKQYF	TGTGCCAGCAGCCAAGGGACTAGCGGGATCAAGCAGTACTTC
.	.	TRBV6-1	TRBJ1-1	CASARRPMNTEAFF	TGTGCCAGTGCTAGGCGGCCTATGAACACTGAAGCTTTCTTT
few	.	TRBV18	TRBJ2-3	CASSPLAITDTQYF	TGTGCCAGCTCACCACTAGCGATTACAGATACGCAGTATTTT
many	.	TRBV28	TRBJ2-7	CASTDALGYEQYF	TGTGCCAGCACCGACGCCTTGGGGTACGAGCAGTACTTC
.	.	TRBV4-3	TRBJ2-4	CASSQESSNIQYF	TGCGCCAGCAGCCAAGAATCGTCAAACATTCAGTACTTC
.	.	TRBV11-2	TRBJ2-7	CASSLHRGYEQYF	TGTGCCAGCAGCTTACATCGCGGCTACGAGCAGTACTTC
few	TRBD2	TRBV10-3	TRBJ2-3	CAISEFGLAGDTQYF	TGTGCCATCAGTGAGTTTGGGCTAGCGGGCGATACGCAGTATTTT
many	.	TRBV15	TRBJ2-7	CATSRERTVGSREQYF	TGTGCCACCAGCAGAGAGAGGACGGTCGGGTCGAGAGAGCAGTACTTC
.	.	TRBV9	TRBJ2-2	CASTPHGSAGELFF	TGTGCCAGCACCCCCCACGGGAGTGCCGGGGAGCTGTTTTTT
.	TRBD2	TRBV12-3/TRBV12-4	TRBJ2-3	CASRRGGLAGDYTQYF	TGTGCCAGCAGACGGGGGGGACTAGCGGGCGACTATACGCAGTATTTT
.	.	TRBV5-1	TRBJ2-3	CASSLALSDTQYF	TGCGCCAGCAGCTTGGCATTATCAGATACGCAGTATTTT
.	TRBD1	TRBV28	TRBJ2-2	CASRRTGGITGELFF	TGTGCCAGCAGGAGGACAGGGGGCATCACCGGGGAGCTGTTTTTT
few	TRBD2	TRBV10-3	TRBJ2-2	CAISPVSGANTGELFF	TGTGCCATCAGTCCCGTTAGCGGGGCTAACACCGGGGAGCTGTTTTTT
few	TRBD1	TRBV11-2	TRBJ2-7	CASSLVTGDPRLGEQYF	TGTGCCAGCAGCTTAGTGACAGGGGATCCCCGCTTAGGGGAGCAGTACTTC
.	TRBD1	TRBV7-6	TRBJ2-5	CASSHLSTGGETQYF	TGTGCCAGCAGCCATCTTTCAACAGGGGGCGAGACCCAGTACTTC
.	TRBD2	TRBV27	TRBJ2-1	CASSFLAGDLGVNEQFF	TGTGCCAGCAGTTTTCTAGCGGGGGATCTAGGGGTGAATGAGCAGTTCTTC
.	TRBD2	TRBV6-5	TRBJ2-2	CASSYPGRAGTGELFF	TGTGCCAGCAGTTACCCCGGGAGGGCCGGGACCGGGGAGCTGTTTTTT
.	TRBD2	TRBV11-2	TRBJ2-1	CASSHSGEYNEQFF	TGTGCCAGCAGCCATAGCGGGGAGTACAATGAGCAGTTCTTC
.	.	TRBV9	TRBJ2-1	CASSVYGTGAYEQFF	TGTGCCAGCAGCGTATACGGGACTGGCGCATATGAGCAGTTCTTC
.	TRBD1	TRBV19	TRBJ2-2	CASSDRAGELFF	TGTGCCAGTAGTGACAGGGCCGGGGAGCTGTTTTTT
.	TRBD1	TRBV3-1	TRBJ2-3	CDSSRDRGFPDTQYF	TGTGACAGCAGCCGGGACAGGGGGTTCCCAGATACGCAGTATTTT
few	.	TRBV5-5	TRBJ1-5	CASSYQTGNQPQHF	TGTGCCAGCAGCTACCAGACAGGCAATCAGCCCCAGCATTTT
.	.	TRBV28	TRBJ2-7	CASSPISYEQYF	TGTGCCAGCAGTCCTATATCCTACGAGCAGTACTTC
few	TRBD1	TRBV28	TRBJ2-5	CASSLFGTGTDETQYF	TGTGCCAGCAGTTTATTCGGGACAGGGACGGATGAGACCCAGTACTTC
many	.	TRBV10-3	TRBJ2-7	CAISGAQGREQYF	TGTGCCATCAGTGGTGCACAAGGTAGAGAGCAGTACTTC
.	TRBD1	TRBV4-3	TRBJ2-1	CASSQELADRDQFF	TGCGCCAGCAGCCAAGAATTAGCGGACAGGGACCAGTTCTTC
few	TRBD1	TRBV5-5	TRBJ2-7	CASRRGQLISYEQYF	TGTGCCAGCAGGAGGGGGCAATTGATATCCTACGAGCAGTACTTC
.	.	TRBV6-6	TRBJ2-5	CASSYQMSETQYF	TGTGCCAGCAGTTATCAGATGTCGGAGACCCAGTACTTC
many	.	TRBV29-1	TRBJ2-1	CSVGVLADEQFF	TGCAGCGTGGGCGTTTTAGCGGACGAGCAGTTCTTC
.	TRBD2	TRBV3-1	TRBJ2-5	CASRLHISGIRETQYF	TGTGCCAGCAGGCTTCATATCAGCGGGATCCGGGAGACCCAGTACTTC
few	TRBD1	TRBV28	TRBJ2-2	CASSFPGTGAGELFF	TGTGCCAGCAGTTTCCCGGGGACAGGGGCCGGGGAGCTGTTTTTT
.	TRBD2	TRBV5-6	TRBJ2-7	CASSFTGLATSYEQYF	TGTGCCAGCAGCTTTACGGGACTAGCGACCTCATACGAGCAGTACTTC
.	TRBD2	TRBV28	TRBJ2-3	CASSLYLAGSDTQYF	TGTGCCAGCAGTTTATACCTAGCGGGATCAGATACGCAGTATTTT
few	.	TRBV7-2	TRBJ2-1	CASSLARARFF	TGTGCCAGCAGCTTAGCCAGGGCCCGGTTCTTC
few	TRBD1	TRBV7-2	TRBJ2-5	CASRRGVQTGGQETQYF	TGTGCCAGCAGAAGGGGGGTCCAGACAGGGGGTCAAGAGACCCAGTACTTC
.	.	TRBV27	TRBJ2-3	CASSLLGAGTSTDTQYF	TGTGCCAGCAGTTTATTGGGAGCGGGCACTAGCACAGATACGCAGTATTTT
many	.	TRBV7-2	TRBJ2-2	CASSFGREAGELFF	TGTGCCAGCAGCTTTGGCAGGGAAGCCGGGGAGCTGTTTTTT
.	.	TRBV10-3	TRBJ1-1	CAISDPKNIEAFF	TGTGCCATCAGTGATCCGAAGAACATTGAAGCTTTCTTT
many	.	TRBV29-1	TRBJ1-3	CSVTRDGNTIYF	TGCAGCGTCACTCGCGACGGAAACACCATATATTTT
.	TRBD2	TRBV4-1	TRBJ2-3	CASSQDRLAADTQYF	TGCGCCAGCAGCCAAGATAGACTAGCGGCAGATACGCAGTATTTT
few	.	TRBV4-3	TRBJ2-1	CASSHNSGSGNEQFF	TGCGCCAGCAGCCATAACTCAGGCTCGGGAAATGAGCAGTTCTTC
few	TRBD2	TRBV9	TRBJ2-1	CASSGGGTDTYNEQFF	TGTGCCAGCAGTGGGGGGGGGACCGACACCTACAATGAGCAGTTCTTC
few	.	TRBV6-6	TRBJ2-7	CASSTGGVQYF	TGTGCCAGCAGTACCGGAGGGGTACAGTACTTC
few	.	TRBV7-2	TRBJ2-1	CASSPLFGFYNEQFF	TGTGCCAGCAGCCCTCTTTTCGGGTTCTACAATGAGCAGTTCTTC
few	.	TRBV3-1	TRBJ2-5	CASSQAQQETQYF	TGTGCCAGCAGCCAAGCACAGCAAGAGACCCAGTACTTC
.	TRBD2	TRBV24-1	TRBJ2-5	CATSDGREGWQTQYF	TGTGCCACCAGTGATGGACGGGAGGGGTGGCAGACCCAGTACTTC
few	TRBD2	TRBV10-3	TRBJ2-5	CAISDPLAGKTQYF	TGTGCCATCAGTGACCCCCTAGCGGGGAAGACCCAGTACTTC
.	TRBD2	TRBV6-2/TRBV6-3	TRBJ2-7	CASSYLASGSLHEQYF	TGTGCCAGCAGTTACCTCGCGAGCGGGAGTCTCCACGAGCAGTACTTC
.	.	TRBV20-1	TRBJ1-2	CSARAGGAGYGYTF	TGCAGTGCTAGAGCGGGGGGCGCTGGCTATGGCTACACCTTC
once	.	TRBV5-8	TRBJ2-7	CASSLEADRYYEQYF	TGTGCCAGCAGCTTGGAGGCGGACAGATACTACGAGCAGTACTTC